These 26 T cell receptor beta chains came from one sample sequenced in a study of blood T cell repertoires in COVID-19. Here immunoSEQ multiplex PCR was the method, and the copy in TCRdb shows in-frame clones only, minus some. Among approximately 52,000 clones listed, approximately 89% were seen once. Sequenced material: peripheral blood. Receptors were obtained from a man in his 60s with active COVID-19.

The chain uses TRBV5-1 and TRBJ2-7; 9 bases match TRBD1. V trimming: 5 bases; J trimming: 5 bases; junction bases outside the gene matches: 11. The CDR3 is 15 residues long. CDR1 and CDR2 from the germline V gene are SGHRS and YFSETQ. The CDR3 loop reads CASSWTGDKGNEQYF. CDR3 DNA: TGCGCCAGCAGTTGGACAGGGGACAAGGGAAACGAGCAGTACTTC.

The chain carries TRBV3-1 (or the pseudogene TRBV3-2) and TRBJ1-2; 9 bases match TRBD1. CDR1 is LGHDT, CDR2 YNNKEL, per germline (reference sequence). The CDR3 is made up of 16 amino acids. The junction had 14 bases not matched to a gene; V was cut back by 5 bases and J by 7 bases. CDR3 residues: CASSSIWTGVSAGYTF. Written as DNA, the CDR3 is TGTGCCAGCAGCTCTATATGGACAGGGGTTTCGGCTGGCTACACCTTC.

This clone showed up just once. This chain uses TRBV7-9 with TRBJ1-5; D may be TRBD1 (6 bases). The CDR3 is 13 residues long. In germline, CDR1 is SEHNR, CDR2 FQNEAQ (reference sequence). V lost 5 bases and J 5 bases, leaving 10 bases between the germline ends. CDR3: CASSRGAYQPQHF. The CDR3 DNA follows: TGTGCCAGCAGCCGGGGGGCTTATCAGCCCCAGCATTTT.

The CDR3 coding sequence is TGTGCCAGCAGCCAAGATAATGAAGTGAGTTATGGCTACACCTTC. It codes for CASSQDNEVSYGYTF. V and J are TRBV3-1 (or the pseudogene TRBV3-2) and TRBJ1-2; D is uncertain. Trimming took off 0 bases at V and 5 bases at J, with 13 bases between the two ends. This CDR3 spans 15 amino acids. CDR1 LGHDT and CDR2 YNNKEL come from the germline V gene (reference sequence).

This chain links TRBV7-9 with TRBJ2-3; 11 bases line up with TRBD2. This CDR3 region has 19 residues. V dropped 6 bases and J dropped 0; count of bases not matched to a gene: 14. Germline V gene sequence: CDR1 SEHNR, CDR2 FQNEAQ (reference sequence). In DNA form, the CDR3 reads TGTGCCAGCAGTCCCTCGGCGGGGACTAGCGGTCCTAGCACAGATACGCAGTATTTT. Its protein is CASSPSAGTSGPSTDTQYF.

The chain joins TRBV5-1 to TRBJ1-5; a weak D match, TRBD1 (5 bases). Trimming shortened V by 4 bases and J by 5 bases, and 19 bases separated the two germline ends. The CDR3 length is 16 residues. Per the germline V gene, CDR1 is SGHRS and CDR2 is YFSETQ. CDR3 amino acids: CASSTGVRGSDQPQHF. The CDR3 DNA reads TGCGCCAGCAGCACCGGGGTACGGGGGTCCGATCAGCCCCAGCATTTT.

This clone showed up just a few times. CDR3 bases: TGTGCCAGTAGTGCCAAGGGGATTGCAACTAATGAAAAACTGTTTTTT. Amino acids: CASSAKGIATNEKLFF. The chain recombines TRBV19 with TRBJ1-4, with D maybe TRBD1 (5 bases). V lost 5 bases, J lost 0 bases, and 13 bases lay in between. This CDR3 region has 16 residues. In germline, CDR1 is LNHDA, CDR2 SQIVND (reference sequence).

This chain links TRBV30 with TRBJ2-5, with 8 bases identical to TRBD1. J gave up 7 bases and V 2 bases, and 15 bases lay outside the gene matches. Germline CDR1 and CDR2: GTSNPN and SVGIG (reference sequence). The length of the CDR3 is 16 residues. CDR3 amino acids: CAWSYMDRAGSGTQYF. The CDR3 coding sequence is TGTGCCTGGAGTTATATGGACAGGGCTGGCTCGGGGACCCAGTACTTC.

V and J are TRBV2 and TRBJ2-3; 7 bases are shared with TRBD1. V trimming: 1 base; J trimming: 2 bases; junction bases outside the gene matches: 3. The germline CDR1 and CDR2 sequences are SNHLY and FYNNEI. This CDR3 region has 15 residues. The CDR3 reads CASSEVGQFTDTQYF. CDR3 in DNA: TGTGCCAGCAGTGAAGTGGGACAGTTCACAGATACGCAGTATTTT.

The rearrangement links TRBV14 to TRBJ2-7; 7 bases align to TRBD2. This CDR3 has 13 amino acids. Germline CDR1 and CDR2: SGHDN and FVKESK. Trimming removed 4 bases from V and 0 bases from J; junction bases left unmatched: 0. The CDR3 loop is CASSPSGSYEQYF. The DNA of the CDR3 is TGTGCCAGCAGCCCTAGCGGCTCCTACGAGCAGTACTTC.

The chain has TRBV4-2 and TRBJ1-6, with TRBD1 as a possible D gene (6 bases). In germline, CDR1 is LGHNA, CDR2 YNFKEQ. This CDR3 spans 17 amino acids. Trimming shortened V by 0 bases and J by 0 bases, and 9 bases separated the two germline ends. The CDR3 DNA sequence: TGTGCCAGCAGCCAAGAACTACAGGGCTCCTATAATTCACCCCTCCACTTT. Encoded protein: CASSQELQGSYNSPLHF.

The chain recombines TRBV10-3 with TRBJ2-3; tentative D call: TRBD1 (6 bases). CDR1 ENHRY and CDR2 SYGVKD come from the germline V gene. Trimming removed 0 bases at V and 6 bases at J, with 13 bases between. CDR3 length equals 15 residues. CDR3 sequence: CAISESPAGADTQYF. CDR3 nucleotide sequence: TGTGCCATCAGTGAGTCCCCGGCAGGGGCCGATACGCAGTATTTT.

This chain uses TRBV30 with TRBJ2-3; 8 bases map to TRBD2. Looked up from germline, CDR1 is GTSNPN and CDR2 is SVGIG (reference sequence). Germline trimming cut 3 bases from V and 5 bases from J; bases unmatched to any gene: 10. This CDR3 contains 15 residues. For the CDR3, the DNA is TGTGCCTGGAGAGTATCCGGGAGGGCAGGAGATACGCAGTATTTT. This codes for CAWRVSGRAGDTQYF.

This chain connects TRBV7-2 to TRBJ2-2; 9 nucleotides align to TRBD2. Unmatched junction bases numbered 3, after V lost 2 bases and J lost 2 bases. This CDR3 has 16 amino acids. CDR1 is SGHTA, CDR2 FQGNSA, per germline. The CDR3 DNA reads TGTGCCAGCAGCTTATTGGGACTAGCAAACACCGGGGAGCTGTTTTTT. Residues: CASSLLGLANTGELFF.

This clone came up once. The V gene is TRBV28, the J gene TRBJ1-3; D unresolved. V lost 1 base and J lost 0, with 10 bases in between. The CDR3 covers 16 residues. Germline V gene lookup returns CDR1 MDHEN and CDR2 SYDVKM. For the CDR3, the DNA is TGTGCCAGCAGTTTATACGGGAAAGGCTCTGGAAACACCATATATTTT. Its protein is CASSLYGKGSGNTIYF. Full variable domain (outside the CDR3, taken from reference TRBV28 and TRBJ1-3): DVKVTQSSRYLVKRTGEKVFLECVQDMDHENMFWYRQDPGLGLRLIYFSYDVKMKEKGDIPEGYSVSREKKERFSLILESASTNQTSMYLCASSLYGKGSGNTIYFGEGSWLTVV.

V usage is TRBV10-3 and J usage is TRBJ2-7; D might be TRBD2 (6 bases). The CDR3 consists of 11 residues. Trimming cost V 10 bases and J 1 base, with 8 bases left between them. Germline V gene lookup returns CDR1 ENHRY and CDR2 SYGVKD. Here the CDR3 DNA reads TGTGCCACCGGGGGTTCCTACGAGCAGTACTTC. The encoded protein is CATGGSYEQYF.

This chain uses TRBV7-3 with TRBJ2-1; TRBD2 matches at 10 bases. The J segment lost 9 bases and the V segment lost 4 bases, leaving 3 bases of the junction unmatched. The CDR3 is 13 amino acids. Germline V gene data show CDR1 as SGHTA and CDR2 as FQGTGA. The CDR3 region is CASSSLAGVEQFF. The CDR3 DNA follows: TGTGCCAGCAGCTCGCTAGCGGGAGTTGAGCAGTTCTTC. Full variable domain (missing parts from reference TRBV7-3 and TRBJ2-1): GAGVSQTPSNKVTEKGKYVELRCDPISGHTALYWYRQSLGQGPEFLIYFQGTGAADDSGLPNDRFFAVRPEGSVSTLKIQRTERGDSAVYLCASSSLAGVEQFFGPGTRLTVL.

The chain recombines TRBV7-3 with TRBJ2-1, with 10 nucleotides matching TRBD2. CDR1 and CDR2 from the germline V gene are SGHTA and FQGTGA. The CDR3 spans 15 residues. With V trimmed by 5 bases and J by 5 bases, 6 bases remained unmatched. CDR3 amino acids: CASSPSGRAHNEQFF. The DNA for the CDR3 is TGTGCCAGCAGCCCCAGCGGGAGGGCCCACAATGAGCAGTTCTTC.

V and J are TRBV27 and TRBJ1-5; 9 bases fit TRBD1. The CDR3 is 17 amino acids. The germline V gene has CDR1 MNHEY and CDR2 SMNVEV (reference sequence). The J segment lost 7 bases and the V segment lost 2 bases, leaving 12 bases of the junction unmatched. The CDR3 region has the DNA TGTGCCAGCAGTTTAACCTCCGGGACAGGGAAAGGCCAGCCCCAGCATTTT. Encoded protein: CASSLTSGTGKGQPQHF.

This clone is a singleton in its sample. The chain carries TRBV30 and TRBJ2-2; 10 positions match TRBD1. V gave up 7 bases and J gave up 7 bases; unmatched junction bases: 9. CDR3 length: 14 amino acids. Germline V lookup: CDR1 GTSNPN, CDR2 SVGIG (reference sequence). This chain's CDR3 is CAFDRGLSGGELFF. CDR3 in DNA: TGTGCCTTTGACAGGGGGCTGTCAGGCGGGGAGCTGTTTTTT.

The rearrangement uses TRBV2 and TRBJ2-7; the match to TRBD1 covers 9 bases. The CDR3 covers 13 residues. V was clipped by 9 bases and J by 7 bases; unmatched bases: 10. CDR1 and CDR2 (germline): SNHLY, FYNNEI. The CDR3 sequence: CARDRPTGGEQYF. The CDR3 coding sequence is TGTGCCAGGGACCGGCCGACAGGGGGAGAGCAGTACTTC.

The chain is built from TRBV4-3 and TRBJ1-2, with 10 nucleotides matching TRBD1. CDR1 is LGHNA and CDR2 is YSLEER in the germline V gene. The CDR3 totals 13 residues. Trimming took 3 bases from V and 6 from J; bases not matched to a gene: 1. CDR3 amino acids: CASSHGQGDGYTF. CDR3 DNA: TGCGCCAGCAGCCATGGACAGGGGGATGGCTACACCTTC.

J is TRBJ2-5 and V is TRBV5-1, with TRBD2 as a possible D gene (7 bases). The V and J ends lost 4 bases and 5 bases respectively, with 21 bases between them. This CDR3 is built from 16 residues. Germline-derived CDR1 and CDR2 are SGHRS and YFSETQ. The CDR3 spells CASSPQNTQGGETQYF. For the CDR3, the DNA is TGCGCCAGCAGCCCTCAGAATACACAGGGAGGGGAGACCCAGTACTTC.

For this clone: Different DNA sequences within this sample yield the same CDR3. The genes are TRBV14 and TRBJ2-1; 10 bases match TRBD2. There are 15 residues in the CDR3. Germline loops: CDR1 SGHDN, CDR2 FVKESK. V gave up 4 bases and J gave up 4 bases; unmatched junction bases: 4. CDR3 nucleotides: TGTGCCAGCAGCCGGACTAGCGGAAGATACAATGAGCAGTTCTTC. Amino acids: CASSRTSGRYNEQFF.

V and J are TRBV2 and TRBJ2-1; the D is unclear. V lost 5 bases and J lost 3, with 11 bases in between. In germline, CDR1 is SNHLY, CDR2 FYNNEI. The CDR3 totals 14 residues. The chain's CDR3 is CASSLQQNYNEQFF. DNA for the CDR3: TGTGCCAGCAGTCTCCAACAGAACTACAATGAGCAGTTCTTC.

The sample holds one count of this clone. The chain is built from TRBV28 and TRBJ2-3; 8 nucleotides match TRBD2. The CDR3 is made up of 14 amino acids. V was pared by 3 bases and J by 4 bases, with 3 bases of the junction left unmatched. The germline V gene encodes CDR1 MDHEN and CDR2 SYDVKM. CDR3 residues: CASSLGLGADTQYF. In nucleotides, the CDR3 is TGTGCCAGCAGTTTGGGACTAGGGGCAGATACGCAGTATTTT.